These 30 T cell receptor beta chains were all obtained from the same sample, sequenced in a study of T-cell reconstitution after alpha-beta-depleted transplantation in children (dated by TCRdb to 2016 to 2017). Libraries were constructed by PCR. The instrument given in TCRdb is Illumina HiSeq 2500. TCR libraries were prepared with molecular barcoding, using unique molecular identifiers to normalize TCRbeta repertoire quantification. TCRdb's own reprocessing of the public reads used fastp at Q25 and MiXCR and kept productive beta chains. Here each entry gathers all rows of one CDR3 protein and keeps the most common genes and DNA. The sample table records about 590,000 distinct CDR3 sequences; 13% of these occur just once. Clones ranked in the top ten supply around 2.2% of the sample. Read against the paper, the sample's treatment or condition label means: allogeneic hematopoietic cell transplantation with graft depleted of TCRalphabeta T cells and CD19 B cells.

The sequences come from PBMCs, mostly from graft donor cells, collected 360 days after TCRalphabeta/CD19-depleted stem cell transplant. Receptors were obtained from a male patient aged 5 to 17 who had a stem cell transplant for acute myeloid leukemia, so the T cells may come from the graft donor.

This clonotype was observed a handful of times. J is TRBJ2-3 and V is TRBV5-1; no reliable D call. CDR3 length: 16 residues. Germline V gives CDR1 SGHRS, CDR2 YFSETQ. V lost 0 bases to trimming and J lost 10 bases, with 21 bases between them. The CDR3, as DNA: TGCGCCAGCAGCTTGGGAGGTACTAAAGGTCATCGACCGCAGTATTTT. Its translation is CASSLGGTKGHRPQYF.

This clonotype was seen ten or more times. The V and J genes are TRBV9 and TRBJ2-5; no reliable D call. This CDR3 spans 17 amino acids. Germline values: CDR1 SGDLS, CDR2 YYNGEE. With 0 bases removed from V and 4 bases from J, the gap between germline ends came to 19 bases. The CDR3 DNA is TGTGCCAGCAGCGTAGCGGGTAGCTTCGATTTGGGAGAGACCCAGTACTTC. Translated, it gives CASSVAGSFDLGETQYF. Using reference TRBV9 and TRBJ2-5 for the parts outside the CDR3, the full variable domain is DSGVTQTPKHLITATGQRVTLRCSPRSGDLSVYWYQQSLDQGLQFLIQYYNGEERAKGNILERFSAQQFPDLHSELNLSSLELGDSALYFCASSVAGSFDLGETQYFGPGTRLLVL.

This chain connects TRBV24-1 to TRBJ2-2; 8 nucleotides align to TRBD1. CDR3 size: 13 residues. The trim removed 7 bases at V and 6 bases at J, leaving 3 bases unmatched. Germline assignment: CDR1 KGHDR and CDR2 SFDVKD. CDR3 in amino acids: CATSGQGPGELFF. In DNA form, the CDR3 reads TGTGCCACCAGCGGACAGGGTCCCGGGGAGCTGTTTTTT.

The CDR3 loop reads CATQWWGLRTTDTQYF. In nucleotides, the CDR3 is TGTGCCACCCAGTGGTGGGGCCTAAGGACCACAGATACGCAGTATTTT. V usage is TRBV7-9 and J usage is TRBJ2-3, with a tentative D call TRBD1 (5 bases). Germline values: CDR1 SEHNR, CDR2 FQNEAQ (reference sequence). Trimming took off 10 bases at V and 2 bases at J, with 22 bases between the two ends. The CDR3 contains 16 residues.

The chain combines TRBV4-3 with TRBJ2-3, with D possibly TRBD2 on 5 matching bases. V was trimmed by 2 bases and J by 0 bases, leaving 9 bases between them. In germline, CDR1 is LGHNA, CDR2 YSLEER. The CDR3 consists of 15 residues. This CDR3 reads CASSQSPSSTDTQYF. In nucleotides, the CDR3 is TGCGCCAGCAGCCAATCCCCTAGCAGCACAGATACGCAGTATTTT.

This clonotype was recorded only once. The rearrangement joins TRBV6-2 or TRBV6-3 to TRBJ2-7; 8 nucleotides align to TRBD2. Germline CDR1 MNHEY, CDR2 SVGEGT. The CDR3 totals 12 residues. Unmatched junction bases numbered 6, after V lost 8 bases and J lost 6 bases. The CDR3 region has the DNA TGTGCCAGCGGCGGGAGGATTGGCGAGCAGTACTTC. This codes for CASGGRIGEQYF.

At least ten counts were recorded for this clonotype. The rearrangement joins TRBV4-3 to TRBJ2-5; the D gene is possibly TRBD2 (6 bases). V was shortened by 0 bases and J by 5 bases, with 13 bases between the two germline ends. Germline V gene data show CDR1 as LGHNA and CDR2 as YSLEER. The CDR3 consists of 15 residues. Here the CDR3 DNA reads TGCGCCAGCAGCCAAGACTGGAGACGGGGGGAGACCCAGTACTTC. Residues: CASSQDWRRGETQYF.

This clonotype occurred many times. The chain combines TRBV11-2 with TRBJ2-1; 10 nucleotides align to TRBD2. There are 16 residues in the CDR3. CDR1 SGHAT and CDR2 FQNNGV come from the germline V gene. Trimming at V came to 3 bases and at J to 5 bases, leaving 7 bases not matched to a gene. CDR3 DNA: TGTGCCAGCAGCTTCCTACTAGCGGGAAAGGACAATGAGCAGTTCTTC. It specifies CASSFLLAGKDNEQFF.

The chain uses TRBV4-3 and TRBJ1-2, with TRBD1 matching 7 bases. Trimming at V came to 2 bases and at J to 4 bases, leaving 4 bases not matched to a gene. CDR3 length: 14 amino acids. Per germline, CDR1 LGHNA and CDR2 YSLEER. The CDR3 reads CASSQRTGFYGYTF. In nucleotides, the CDR3 is TGCGCCAGCAGCCAACGGACAGGTTTCTATGGCTACACCTTC.

There are a few counts of this clonotype. The chain combines TRBV7-8 with TRBJ2-3; 8 bases match TRBD2. The germline V gene has CDR1 SGHVS and CDR2 FQNEAQ. After removal of 5 bases from V and 3 bases from J, the junction contained 13 bases not matched to a gene. CDR3 length: 17 residues. The CDR3 spells CASSHNPGGSFTDTQYF. The CDR3 DNA sequence: TGTGCCAGCAGCCACAACCCGGGGGGGAGTTTTACAGATACGCAGTATTTT.

The J gene is TRBJ2-5, the V gene TRBV20-1; TRBD2 aligns across 7 bases. Trimming removed 6 bases from V and 3 bases from J; junction bases left unmatched: 7. The length of the CDR3 is 13 residues. Germline CDR1 is DFQATT and CDR2 is SNEGSKA (reference sequence). Written as DNA, the CDR3 is TGCAGTGCGGAGCGGGGAGGGAAAGAGACCCAGTACTTC. Protein sequence: CSAERGGKETQYF.

The table lists this clonotype with a few counts. The chain uses TRBV5-5 and TRBJ2-5, with unresolved D. Trimming stripped 7 bases from V and 3 bases from J, with 13 bases between. Germline V gene lookup returns CDR1 SGHKS and CDR2 YYEKEE (reference sequence). The CDR3 spans 13 residues. CDR3 sequence (DNA): TGTGCCAGCGATCGACGGAGAGAAGAGACCCAGTACTTC. It specifies CASDRRREETQYF. Combining the CDR3 with reference TRBV5-5 and TRBJ2-5 gives the whole variable domain DAGVTQSPTHLIKTRGQQVTLRCSPISGHKSVSWYQQVLGQGPQFIFQYYEKEERGRGNFPDRFSARQFPNYSSELNVNALLLGDSALYLCASDRRREETQYFGPGTRLLVL.

This clonotype was counted at least ten times. CDR3 in DNA: TGCAGCGTTGAAGAGCGAGGTTTGAACGGGGAGCTGTTTTTT. It translates to CSVEERGLNGELFF. The J gene is TRBJ2-2, the V gene TRBV29-1; D ambiguous. CDR1 is SQVTM, CDR2 ANQGSEA, per germline. V was shortened by 0 bases and J by 7 bases, with 12 bases between the two germline ends. This CDR3 has 14 amino acids.

This clonotype was picked up a small number of times. The CDR3 loop is CASSREAYNSPLHF. In nucleotides, the CDR3 is TGCGCCAGCAGCAGGGAAGCCTATAATTCACCCCTCCACTTT. The rearrangement links TRBV5-1 to TRBJ1-6; D remains unclear. Germline V gene sequence: CDR1 SGHRS, CDR2 YFSETQ. The CDR3 has 14 residues. V was pared by 4 bases and J by 2 bases, with 7 bases between.

V is TRBV4-3 and J is TRBJ2-7; TRBD2 matches at 15 bases. CDR1 LGHNA and CDR2 YSLEER come from the germline V gene. Unmatched junction bases numbered 11, after V lost 0 bases and J lost 2 bases. This CDR3 is 20 amino acids long. CDR3 protein: CASSQDYPRGLAGGAYEQYF. The CDR3 DNA reads as TGCGCCAGCAGCCAAGATTACCCTAGGGGACTAGCGGGAGGAGCCTACGAGCAGTACTTC.

V and J are TRBV6-5 and TRBJ2-1; 11 bases fit TRBD2. The CDR3 contains 17 residues. V lost 4 bases, J lost 3 bases, and 8 bases stayed unmatched. CDR1 MNHEY and CDR2 SVGAGI come from the germline V gene. The CDR3 loop is CASSSWRTSGYYNEQFF. CDR3 sequence (DNA): TGTGCCAGCAGTTCTTGGCGGACTAGCGGGTACTACAATGAGCAGTTCTTC.

In its sample, this clonotype was seen a few times. The J gene is TRBJ2-7, the V gene TRBV6-9; 9 nucleotides agree with TRBD1. Germline V gene lookup returns CDR1 MNHGY and CDR2 SVAAGI. Trimming cost V 5 bases and J 3 bases; bases outside gene matches: 5. The CDR3 totals 14 residues. The CDR3 DNA follows: TGTGCCAGCAGTGGGACAGGGCGACTCTACGAGCAGTACTTC. Protein sequence: CASSGTGRLYEQYF.

V and J are TRBV5-1 and TRBJ1-1, with a possible D match to TRBD1 (5 bases). Germline V gives CDR1 SGHRS, CDR2 YFSETQ. CDR3 size: 15 residues. V was trimmed by 2 bases and J by 4 bases, leaving 15 bases between them. CDR3 protein: CASSFFQGGGTEAFF. The CDR3 DNA follows: TGCGCCAGCAGCTTTTTTCAGGGTGGGGGCACTGAAGCTTTCTTT.

This clonotype has just a few counts. The rearrangement links TRBV5-1 to TRBJ2-7; weak D call: TRBD1 (6 bases). The CDR3 extends over 16 amino acids. The V end was cut by 0 bases, the J end by 4 bases, with 17 bases between. From germline, CDR1 is SGHRS and CDR2 YFSETQ. The CDR3, as DNA: TGCGCCAGCAGCTTGGGGAAGTCCGGGACAATATACGAGCAGTACTTC. This translates into CASSLGKSGTIYEQYF.

The chain has TRBV27 and TRBJ2-3, with no clear D. Trimming left V 2 bases short and J 2 bases short, with 8 bases between. The germline V gene encodes CDR1 MNHEY and CDR2 SMNVEV (reference sequence). The CDR3 loop spans 14 amino acids. In nucleotides, the CDR3 is TGTGCCAGCAGTTTAGGCTTTACCACAGATACGCAGTATTTT. Translated: CASSLGFTTDTQYF.

This clonotype appeared a few times. As DNA, the CDR3 is TGCGCCAGCAGCCAAGATCGGCAGCCCTACGAGCAGTACTTC. It is translated as CASSQDRQPYEQYF. The chain carries TRBV4-3 and TRBJ2-7, with D unclear. Germline lookup yields CDR1 LGHNA and CDR2 YSLEER. The V end was cut by 0 bases, the J end by 2 bases, with 8 bases between. The CDR3 is 14 amino acids.

The sample holds many counts of this clonotype. This chain joins TRBV5-6 and TRBJ2-5; TRBD2 agrees at 7 bases. Trimming cost V 3 bases and J 4 bases; bases outside gene matches: 15. The CDR3 length is 17 residues. From germline, CDR1 is SGHDT and CDR2 YYEEEE. CDR3 nucleotides: TGTGCCAGCAGCTGGTTGGTTTCCGGGACTAAACGAGAGACCCAGTACTTC. Translation gives CASSWLVSGTKRETQYF.

This clonotype was recorded many times. This rearrangement joins TRBV7-9 to TRBJ2-1, with D uncertain. Trimming removed 1 base at V and 0 bases at J, with 13 bases between. CDR1 and CDR2 from the germline V gene are SEHNR and FQNEAQ (reference sequence). The CDR3 runs 17 residues. The CDR3 protein is CASSLDPGPSSYNEQFF. Written as DNA, the CDR3 is TGTGCCAGCAGCTTAGATCCGGGCCCGAGCTCCTACAATGAGCAGTTCTTC.

This clonotype was picked up many times. V gene TRBV14 combines with J gene TRBJ2-5; D remains ambiguous. V lost 0 bases, J lost 2 bases, and 13 bases lay in between. This CDR3 is 16 amino acids long. The germline CDR1 and CDR2 sequences are SGHDN and FVKESK. The CDR3 region has the DNA TGTGCCAGCAGCCAAGAGATCGACCCTCGGCAAGAGACCCAGTACTTC. This translates into CASSQEIDPRQETQYF.

This clonotype has only a few counts. The J gene is TRBJ2-7, the V gene TRBV28; D may match TRBD1 or TRBD2 (6 bases each). V was pared by 8 bases and J by 3 bases, with 11 bases between. The CDR3 is 12 residues long. In germline, CDR1 is MDHEN, CDR2 SYDVKM. The CDR3 reads CASAGQVYEQYF. The CDR3 DNA is TGTGCCAGCGCGGGACAAGTCTACGAGCAGTACTTC.

The J gene is TRBJ2-1, the V gene TRBV28; D may be TRBD1 (5 bases). The CDR3 consists of 15 residues. Germline loops: CDR1 MDHEN, CDR2 SYDVKM. Trimming took off 3 bases at V and 4 bases at J, with 13 bases between the two ends. CDR3 nucleotide sequence: TGTGCCAGCAGTTTGAGGACCCCAGGGTACAATGAGCAGTTCTTC. Translated: CASSLRTPGYNEQFF.

This clonotype showed up just a few times. The rearrangement links TRBV5-1 to TRBJ2-3, with 11 nucleotides matching TRBD2. This CDR3 is 17 amino acids long. Trimming at V came to 4 bases and at J to 2 bases, leaving 9 bases not matched to a gene. Germline V lookup: CDR1 SGHRS, CDR2 YFSETQ. The CDR3: CASSIRLAGPNTDTQYF. The CDR3 bases are TGCGCCAGCAGCATAAGACTAGCGGGGCCCAACACAGATACGCAGTATTTT. Full variable domain (rest looked up from reference TRBV5-1 and TRBJ2-3): KAGVTQTPRYLIKTRGQQVTLSCSPISGHRSVSWYQQTPGQGLQFLFEYFSETQRNKGNFPGRFSGRQFSNSRSEMNVSTLELGDSALYLCASSIRLAGPNTDTQYFGPGTRLTVL.

The chain joins TRBV27 to TRBJ2-4; 8 bases line up with TRBD2. J lost 4 bases, V lost 6 bases, and 11 bases had no gene match. From germline, CDR1 is MNHEY and CDR2 SMNVEV (reference sequence). This CDR3 region has 16 residues. The CDR3 sequence: CASSSTGGGIKNIQYF. DNA of the CDR3: TGTGCCAGCAGCTCTACCGGGGGGGGGATAAAAAACATTCAGTACTTC.

This clonotype was recorded at least ten times. The CDR3: CASTRGSGADTQYF. The CDR3 DNA sequence: TGTGCCAGCACCCGAGGGAGCGGAGCAGATACGCAGTATTTT. V is TRBV6-2 or TRBV6-3 and J is TRBJ2-3, with a possible D match to TRBD2 (5 bases). The length of the CDR3 is 14 residues. Germline CDR1 MNHEY, CDR2 SVGEGT. V lost 7 bases and J 4 bases, leaving 15 bases between the germline ends.

J is TRBJ2-1 and V is TRBV9; D tentatively fits TRBD1 or TRBD2 (5 bases each). CDR1 is SGDLS, CDR2 YYNGEE, per germline. Trimming stripped 3 bases from V and 8 bases from J, with 15 bases between. The CDR3 sequence is 14 residues long. CDR3 in amino acids: CASSDRDQQDEQFF. The CDR3, as DNA: TGTGCCAGCAGCGATCGGGACCAGCAGGATGAGCAGTTCTTC.